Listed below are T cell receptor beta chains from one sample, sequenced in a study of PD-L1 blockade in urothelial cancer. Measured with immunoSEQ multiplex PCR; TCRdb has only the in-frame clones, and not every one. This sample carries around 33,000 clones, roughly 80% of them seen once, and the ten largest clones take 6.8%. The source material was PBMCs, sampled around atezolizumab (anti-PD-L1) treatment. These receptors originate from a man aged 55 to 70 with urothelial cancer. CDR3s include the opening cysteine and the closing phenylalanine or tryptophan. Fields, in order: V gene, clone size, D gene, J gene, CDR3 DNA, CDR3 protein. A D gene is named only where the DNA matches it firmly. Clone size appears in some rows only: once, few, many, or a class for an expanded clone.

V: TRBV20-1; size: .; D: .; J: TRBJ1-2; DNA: TGCAGTGCGCAAAAGGGGAATGGCTACACCTTC; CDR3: CSAQKGNGYTF
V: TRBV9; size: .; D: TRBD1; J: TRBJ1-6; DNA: TGTGCCAGCAGCACCCTACCTACAGGGGGCTTCTCCTATAATTCACCCCTCCACTTT; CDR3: CASSTLPTGGFSYNSPLHF
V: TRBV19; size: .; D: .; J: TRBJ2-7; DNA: TGTGCCAGTAGTGACATCTCGAGCTCCTACGAGCAGTACTTC; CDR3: CASSDISSSYEQYF
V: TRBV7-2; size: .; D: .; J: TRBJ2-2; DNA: TGTGCCAGCAGCTTAGGAGGTACAGGGACCGGGGAGCTGTTTTTT; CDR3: CASSLGGTGTGELFF
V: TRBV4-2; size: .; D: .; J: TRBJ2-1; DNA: TGTGCCAGCAGCCAACCTTCTTTGGAGCAGTTCTTC; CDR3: CASSQPSLEQFF
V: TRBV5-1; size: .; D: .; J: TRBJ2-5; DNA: TGCGCCAGCAGCTTGGCCGGTGAGCTAGAGACCCAGTACTTC; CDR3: CASSLAGELETQYF
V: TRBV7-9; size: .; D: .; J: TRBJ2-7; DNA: TGTGCCAGCAGCTTCGGGAGCTACGAGCAGTACTTC; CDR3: CASSFGSYEQYF
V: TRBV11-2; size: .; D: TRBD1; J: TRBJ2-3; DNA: TGTGCCAGCAGCGGGGGCGGGACAGGGGGGCCAGATACGCAGTATTTT; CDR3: CASSGGGTGGPDTQYF
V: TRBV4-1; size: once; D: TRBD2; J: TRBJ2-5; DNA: TGCGCCAGCAGCTACGGGACTAGCCAAGAGACCCAGTACTTC; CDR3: CASSYGTSQETQYF
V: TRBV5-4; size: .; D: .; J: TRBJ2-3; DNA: TGTGCCAGCAGCCGCCCCCGAACGGGGAGTGCGGTAGATACGCAGTATTTT; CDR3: CASSRPRTGSAVDTQYF
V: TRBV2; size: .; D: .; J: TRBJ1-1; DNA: TGTGCCAGCAGGGACAGTGCTACCACTGAAGCTTTCTTT; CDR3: CASRDSATTEAFF
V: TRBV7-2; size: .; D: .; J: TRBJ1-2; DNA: TGTGCCAGCAGCTTAAGGTCAGGGGAAATCAACTATGGCTACACCTTC; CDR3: CASSLRSGEINYGYTF
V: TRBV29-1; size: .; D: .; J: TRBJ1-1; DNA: TGCAGCGCCACTCCTGGGCACGGGAACACTGAAGCTTTCTTT; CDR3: CSATPGHGNTEAFF
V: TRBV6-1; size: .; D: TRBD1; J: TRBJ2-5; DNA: TGTGCCAGCAGTTTAGACAGGGGGTCCCAAGAGACCCAGTACTTC; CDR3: CASSLDRGSQETQYF
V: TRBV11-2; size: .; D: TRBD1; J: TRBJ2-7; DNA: TGTGCCAGCAGCTTAGGTGCGACAGGGGGCGAGCAGTACTTC; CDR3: CASSLGATGGEQYF
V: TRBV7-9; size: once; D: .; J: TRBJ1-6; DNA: TGTGCCAGCAGCTTAGGTCGGGACATCTCACCCCTCCACTTT; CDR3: CASSLGRDISPLHF
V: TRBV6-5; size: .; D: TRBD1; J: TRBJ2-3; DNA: TGTGCCAGCAGTTACAGCGCAGGGGGCTGGGCAGATACGCAGTATTTT; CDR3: CASSYSAGGWADTQYF
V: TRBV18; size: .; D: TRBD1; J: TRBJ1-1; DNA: TGTGCCAGCTCACGCGGGACAGTGAACACTGAAGCTTTCTTT; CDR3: CASSRGTVNTEAFF
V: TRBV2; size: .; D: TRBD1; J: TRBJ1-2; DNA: TGTGCCAGCAAGGAGGGACAGAACAGCCTATATGGCTACACCTTC; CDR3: CASKEGQNSLYGYTF
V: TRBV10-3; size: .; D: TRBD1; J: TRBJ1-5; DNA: TGTGCCAGCGGGACAGGGGGCACCCATCAGCCCCAGCATTTT; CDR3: CASGTGGTHQPQHF
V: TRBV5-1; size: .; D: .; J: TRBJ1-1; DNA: TGCGCCAGCAGCTTGGCCCCAGAATACACTGAAGCTTTCTTT; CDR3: CASSLAPEYTEAFF
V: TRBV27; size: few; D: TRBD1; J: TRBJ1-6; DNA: TGTGCCAGCAGTATTTACAGGGGGCGGTCACCCCTCCACTTT; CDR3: CASSIYRGRSPLHF
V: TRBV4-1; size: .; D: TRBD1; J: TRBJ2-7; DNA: TGCGCCAGCAGCCAAGGGACAGGGTGGTACGAGCAGTACTTC; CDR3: CASSQGTGWYEQYF
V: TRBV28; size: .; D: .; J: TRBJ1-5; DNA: TGTGCCAGCAGCAGGGTTGGGCAGCCCCAGCATTTT; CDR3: CASSRVGQPQHF
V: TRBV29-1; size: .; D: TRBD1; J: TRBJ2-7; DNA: TGCAGCGCTGGTTGGAGACAGGGGGCGATTGGGGAGCAGTACTTC; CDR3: CSAGWRQGAIGEQYF
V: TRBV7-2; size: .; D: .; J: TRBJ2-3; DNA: TGTGCCAGCAGCTTAGGCCTCCCAGGGGCAGATACGCAGTATTTT; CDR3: CASSLGLPGADTQYF
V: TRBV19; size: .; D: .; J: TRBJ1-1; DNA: TGTGCCAGTACTGTCGGAGGGGGGGAGGGCACTGAAGCTTTCTTT; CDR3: CASTVGGGEGTEAFF
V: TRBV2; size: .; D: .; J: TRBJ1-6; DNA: TGTGCCAGCAGTGTGGGGCTTCAAAATTCACCCCTCCACTTT; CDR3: CASSVGLQNSPLHF
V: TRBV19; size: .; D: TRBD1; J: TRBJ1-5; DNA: TGTGCCAGTAGTATGGTGGGGACAGGGCCTCAGCCCCAGCATTTT; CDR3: CASSMVGTGPQPQHF
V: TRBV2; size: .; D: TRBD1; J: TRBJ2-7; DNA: TGTGCCAGCAGGGGTACGGAGACAGGGCGCAGCTACGAGCAGTACTTC; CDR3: CASRGTETGRSYEQYF
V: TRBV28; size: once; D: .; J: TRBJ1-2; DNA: TGTGCCAGCATCCTCCTTTTGACAGGAAACATCATCTTC; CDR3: CASILLLTGNIIF
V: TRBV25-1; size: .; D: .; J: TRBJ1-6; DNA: TGTGCCAGCAGTTCGGGTTATAATTCACCCCTCCACTTT; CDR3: CASSSGYNSPLHF
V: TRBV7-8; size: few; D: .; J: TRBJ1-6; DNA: TGTGCCAGCAGCCACGACAGTTCACCCCTCCACTTT; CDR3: CASSHDSSPLHF
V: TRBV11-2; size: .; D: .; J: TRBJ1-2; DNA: TGTGCCAGCAGCTTAGAACTACAGGCCGCGGATGGCTACACCTTC; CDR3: CASSLELQAADGYTF
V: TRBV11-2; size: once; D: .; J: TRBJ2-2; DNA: TGTGCCAGCAGCTTGCGCACGAACACCGGGGAGCTGTTTTTT; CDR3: CASSLRTNTGELFF
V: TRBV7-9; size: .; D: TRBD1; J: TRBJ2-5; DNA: TGTGCCAGCAGCCCCTCGGGACAGAGTGAGACCCAGTACTTC; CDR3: CASSPSGQSETQYF
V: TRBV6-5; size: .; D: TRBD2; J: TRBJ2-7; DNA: TGTGCCAGCAGTTACGGGGCGGGGGGGCCCCACGAGCAGTACTTC; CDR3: CASSYGAGGPHEQYF
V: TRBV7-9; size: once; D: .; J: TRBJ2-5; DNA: TGTGCCAGCAGCACTAGGACTCCCGATCTAGACCAGTACTTC; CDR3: CASSTRTPDLDQYF
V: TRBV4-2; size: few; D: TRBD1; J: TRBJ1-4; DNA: TGTGCCGGCGGGACAGGGGGATGGGGTGAAAAACTGTTTTTT; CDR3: CAGGTGGWGEKLFF
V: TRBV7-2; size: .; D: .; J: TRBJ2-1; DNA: TGTGCCAGCAGCCAACCCACGGGGTACAATGAGCAGTTCTTC; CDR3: CASSQPTGYNEQFF
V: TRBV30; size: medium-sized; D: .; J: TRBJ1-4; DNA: TGTGCCTGGCAGGGTGGTGAAAAACTGTTTTTT; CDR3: CAWQGGEKLFF
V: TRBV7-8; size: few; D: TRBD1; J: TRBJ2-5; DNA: TGTGCCACCGGGGACAGGGGAACCAAGACCCAGTACTTC; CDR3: CATGDRGTKTQYF
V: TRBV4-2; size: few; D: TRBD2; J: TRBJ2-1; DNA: TGTGCCAGCAGCGAAATGCGCGGGGACTATTACAATGAGCAGTTCTTC; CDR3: CASSEMRGDYYNEQFF
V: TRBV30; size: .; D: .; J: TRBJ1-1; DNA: TGTGCCTGGAGCTTAGGGAGGAACACTGAAGCTTTCTTT; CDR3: CAWSLGRNTEAFF
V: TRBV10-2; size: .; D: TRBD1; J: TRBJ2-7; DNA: TGCGCCAGCAGTGAACAGGGGCGAATGTACGAGCAGTACTTC; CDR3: CASSEQGRMYEQYF
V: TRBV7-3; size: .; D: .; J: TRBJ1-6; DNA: TGTGCCAGCAGCTTAAACGGTCCGGATAATTCACCCCTCCACTTT; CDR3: CASSLNGPDNSPLHF
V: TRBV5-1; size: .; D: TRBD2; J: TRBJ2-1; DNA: TGCGCCAGCAGCTTAGCGGGGCCCTCCTACAATGAGCAGTTCTTC; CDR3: CASSLAGPSYNEQFF
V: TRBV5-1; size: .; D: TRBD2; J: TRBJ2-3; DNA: TGCGCCAGCAGCCGTAGCGGGGGGGCCTCCACAGATACGCAGTATTTT; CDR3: CASSRSGGASTDTQYF
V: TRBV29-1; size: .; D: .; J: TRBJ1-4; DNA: TGCAGCGCTAGGACTAATGAAAAACTGTTTTTT; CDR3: CSARTNEKLFF
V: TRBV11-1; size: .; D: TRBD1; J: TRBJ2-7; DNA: TGTGCCAGCAGCGTGACGACAGGGTCCTACGAGCAGTACTTC; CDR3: CASSVTTGSYEQYF
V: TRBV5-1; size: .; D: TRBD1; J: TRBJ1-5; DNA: TGCGCCAGCAGCTTGACTCCCCGGACAGGGAATCAGCCCCAGCATTTT; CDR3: CASSLTPRTGNQPQHF
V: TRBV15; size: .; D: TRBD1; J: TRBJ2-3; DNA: TGTGCCACCAGCAGAGATCGGACAGGGGGCGGAGATACGCAGTATTTT; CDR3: CATSRDRTGGGDTQYF
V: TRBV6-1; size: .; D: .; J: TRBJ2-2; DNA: TGTGCCAGCAGTGTAACAGGGTCCACCGGGGAGCTGTTTTTT; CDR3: CASSVTGSTGELFF
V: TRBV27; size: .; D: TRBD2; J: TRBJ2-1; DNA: TGTGCCAGCAGTTTAAGACCCCTTACTAGCGGGGACTACAATGAGCAGTTCTTC; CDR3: CASSLRPLTSGDYNEQFF
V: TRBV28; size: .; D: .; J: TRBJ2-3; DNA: TGTGCCAGCAGTTTTAGGAGGAATACGCAGTATTTT; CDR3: CASSFRRNTQYF
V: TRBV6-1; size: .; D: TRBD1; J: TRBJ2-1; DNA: TGTGCCAGCAGTGATGGTAACAGGGGCCACAATGAGCAGTTCTTC; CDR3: CASSDGNRGHNEQFF
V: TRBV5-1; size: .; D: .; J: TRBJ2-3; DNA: TGCGCCAGCAGCCCGTCCCCAGGAATAGATACGCAGTATTTT; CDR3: CASSPSPGIDTQYF
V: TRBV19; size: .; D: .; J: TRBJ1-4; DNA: TGTGCCAGTAGTACCTCGACAGGATTAAATGAAAAACTGTTTTTT; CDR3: CASSTSTGLNEKLFF
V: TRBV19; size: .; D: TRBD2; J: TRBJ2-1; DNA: TGTGCCAGTAGGGGTCAGCGGGGGGGTTACAATGAGCAGTTCTTC; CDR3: CASRGQRGGYNEQFF
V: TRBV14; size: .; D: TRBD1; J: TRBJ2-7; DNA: TGTGCCAGCAGCCAAGTGATCACGACTTGGGACAGACCCTACGAGCAGTACTTC; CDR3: CASSQVITTWDRPYEQYF